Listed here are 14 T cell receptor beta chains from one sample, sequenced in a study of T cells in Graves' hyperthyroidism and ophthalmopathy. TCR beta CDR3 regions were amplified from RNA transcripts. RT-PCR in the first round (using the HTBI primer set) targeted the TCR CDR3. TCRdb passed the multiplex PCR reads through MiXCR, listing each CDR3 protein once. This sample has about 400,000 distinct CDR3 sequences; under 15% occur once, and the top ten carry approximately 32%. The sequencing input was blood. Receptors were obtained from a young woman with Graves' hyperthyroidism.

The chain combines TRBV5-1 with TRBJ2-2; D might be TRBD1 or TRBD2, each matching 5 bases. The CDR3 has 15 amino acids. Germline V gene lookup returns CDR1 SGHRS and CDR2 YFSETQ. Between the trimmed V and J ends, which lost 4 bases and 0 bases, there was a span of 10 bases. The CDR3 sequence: CASSEGTSNTGELFF. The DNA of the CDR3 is TGCGCCAGCAGCGAGGGGACCTCGAACACCGGGGAGCTGTTTTTT.

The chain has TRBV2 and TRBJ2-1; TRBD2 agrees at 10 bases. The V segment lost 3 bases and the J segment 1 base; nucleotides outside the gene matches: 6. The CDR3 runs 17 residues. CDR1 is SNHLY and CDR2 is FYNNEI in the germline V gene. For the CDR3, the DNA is TGTGCCAGCAGTGATAGTAGCGGGAGGAGATCCTACAATGAGCAGTTCTTC. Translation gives CASSDSSGRRSYNEQFF.

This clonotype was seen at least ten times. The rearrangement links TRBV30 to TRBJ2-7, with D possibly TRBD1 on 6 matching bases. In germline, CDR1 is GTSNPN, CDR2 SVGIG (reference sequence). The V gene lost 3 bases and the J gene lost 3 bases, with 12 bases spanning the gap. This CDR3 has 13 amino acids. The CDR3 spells CAWSAGQIYEQYF. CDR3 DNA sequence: TGTGCCTGGAGCGCAGGACAGATCTACGAGCAGTACTTC.

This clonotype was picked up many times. CDR3 DNA sequence: TGCAGTGCTATAGAACCGAAAAGCGGGATTAGCGAGCAGTACTTC. Amino acids: CSAIEPKSGISEQYF. The chain employs TRBV20-1 and TRBJ2-7, with 7 bases identical to TRBD2. The CDR3 sequence is 15 residues long. Germline-derived CDR1 and CDR2 are DFQATT and SNEGSKA (reference sequence). The trim removed 4 bases at V and 6 bases at J, leaving 15 bases unmatched.

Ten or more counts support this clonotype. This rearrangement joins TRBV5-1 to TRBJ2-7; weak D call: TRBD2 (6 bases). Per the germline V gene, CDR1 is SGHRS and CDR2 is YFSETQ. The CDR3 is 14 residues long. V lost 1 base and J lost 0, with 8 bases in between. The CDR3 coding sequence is TGCGCCAGCAGCTTGCCGGACTACTCCTACGAGCAGTACTTC. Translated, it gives CASSLPDYSYEQYF.

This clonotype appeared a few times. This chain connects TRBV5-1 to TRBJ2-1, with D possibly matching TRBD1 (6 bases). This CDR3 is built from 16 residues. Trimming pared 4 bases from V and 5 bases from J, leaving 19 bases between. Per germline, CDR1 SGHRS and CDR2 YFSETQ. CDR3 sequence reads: CASSLRQVEVNNEQFF. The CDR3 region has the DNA TGCGCCAGCAGCCTCCGACAGGTCGAGGTAAACAATGAGCAGTTCTTC.

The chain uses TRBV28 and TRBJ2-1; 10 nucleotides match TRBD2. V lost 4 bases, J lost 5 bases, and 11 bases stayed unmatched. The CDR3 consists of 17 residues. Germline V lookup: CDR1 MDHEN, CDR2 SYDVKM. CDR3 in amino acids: CASSSARGLADNNEQFF. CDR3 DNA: TGTGCCAGCAGTTCCGCCCGAGGACTAGCGGATAACAATGAGCAGTTCTTC.

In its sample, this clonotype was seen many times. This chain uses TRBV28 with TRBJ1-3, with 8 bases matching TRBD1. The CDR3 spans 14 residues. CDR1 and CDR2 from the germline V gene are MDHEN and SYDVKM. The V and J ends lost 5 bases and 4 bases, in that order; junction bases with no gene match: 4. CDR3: CASSKTGVGNTIYF. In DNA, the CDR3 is TGTGCCAGCAGTAAGACAGGGGTCGGAAACACCATATATTTT.

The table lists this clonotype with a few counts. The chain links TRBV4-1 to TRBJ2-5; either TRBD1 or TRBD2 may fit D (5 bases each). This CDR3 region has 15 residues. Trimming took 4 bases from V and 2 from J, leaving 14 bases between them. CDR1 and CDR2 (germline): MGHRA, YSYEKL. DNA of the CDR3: TGCGCCAGCAGCCGGGGGAATCAGAATCAAGAGACCCAGTACTTC. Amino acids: CASSRGNQNQETQYF.

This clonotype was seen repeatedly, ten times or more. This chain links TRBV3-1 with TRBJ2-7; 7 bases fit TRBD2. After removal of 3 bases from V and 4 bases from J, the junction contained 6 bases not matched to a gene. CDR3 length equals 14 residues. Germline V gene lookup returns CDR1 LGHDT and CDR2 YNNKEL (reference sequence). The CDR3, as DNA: TGTGCCAGCAGCCATCTTGGACTAGGGTACGAGCAGTACTTC. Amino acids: CASSHLGLGYEQYF.

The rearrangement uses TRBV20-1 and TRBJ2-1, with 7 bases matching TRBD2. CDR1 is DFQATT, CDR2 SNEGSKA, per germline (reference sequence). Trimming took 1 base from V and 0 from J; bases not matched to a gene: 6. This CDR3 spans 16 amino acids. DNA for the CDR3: TGCAGTGCTAGAGGGGCGGGAGCTTACTCCTACAATGAGCAGTTCTTC. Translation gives CSARGAGAYSYNEQFF.

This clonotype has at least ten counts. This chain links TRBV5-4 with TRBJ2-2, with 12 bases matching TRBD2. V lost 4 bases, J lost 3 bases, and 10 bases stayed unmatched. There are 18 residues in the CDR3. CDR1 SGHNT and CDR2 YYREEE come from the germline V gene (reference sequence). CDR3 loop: CASSRASGRAVDTGELFF. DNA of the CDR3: TGTGCCAGCAGCAGAGCTAGCGGGAGGGCCGTCGACACCGGGGAGCTGTTTTTT. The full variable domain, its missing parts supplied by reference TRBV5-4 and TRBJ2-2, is ETGVTQSPTHLIKTRGQQVTLRCSSQSGHNTVSWYQQALGQGPQFIFQYYREEENGRGNFPPRFSGLQFPNYSSELNVNALELDDSALYLCASSRASGRAVDTGELFFGEGSRLTVL.

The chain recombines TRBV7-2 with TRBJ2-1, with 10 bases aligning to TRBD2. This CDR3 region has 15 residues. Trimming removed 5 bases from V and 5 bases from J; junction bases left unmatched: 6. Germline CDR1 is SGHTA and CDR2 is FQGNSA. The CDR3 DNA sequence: TGTGCCAGCAGCCTCGGGACTAGCGATCACAATGAGCAGTTCTTC. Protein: CASSLGTSDHNEQFF. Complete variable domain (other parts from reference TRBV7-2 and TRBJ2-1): GAGVSQSPSNKVTEKGKDVELRCDPISGHTALYWYRQSLGQGLEFLIYFQGNSAPDKSGLPSDRFSAERTGGSVSTLTIQRTQQEDSAVYLCASSLGTSDHNEQFFGPGTRLTVL.

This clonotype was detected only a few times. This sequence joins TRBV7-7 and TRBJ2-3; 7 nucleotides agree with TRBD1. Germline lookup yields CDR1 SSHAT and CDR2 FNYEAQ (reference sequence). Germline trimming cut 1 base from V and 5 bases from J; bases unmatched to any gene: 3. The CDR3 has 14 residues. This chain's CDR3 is CASSLVPGGDTQYF. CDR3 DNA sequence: TGTGCCAGCAGCTTAGTCCCAGGGGGAGATACGCAGTATTTT.